The T cell receptor (beta chain) described here comes from a study of T-cell reconstitution after alpha-beta-depleted transplantation in children. Regarding this clonotype: The antigen remains undetermined.

The study's findings and limits: T-cell counts and diversity were attributed mostly to newly produced T cells one year after transplant. Where some patients showed high TCRbeta diversity at day 60, it came from recipient T cells and thymic progenitors that had survived. After transplant, at about two months, alpha-beta T cells were reportedly derived from several hundred expanded graft clones.

Unique molecular identifiers were built into the TCRbeta library. MiXCR, applied by TCRdb to the PCR reads, yields one record per CDR3 protein. The table includes about 250,000 distinct CDR3 sequences, under 30% detected once. Germline V gene lookup returns CDR1 DFQATT and CDR2 SNEGSKA (reference sequence). The CDR3 covers 13 residues. V was shortened by 4 bases and J by 4 bases, with 13 bases between the two germline ends. This receptor was obtained from a female patient between 2 and 15 years old who had a stem cell transplant for congenital amegakaryocytic thrombocytopenia, so the T cells may come from the graft donor. Specimen: PBMCs, mostly from graft donor cells, collected 360 days after TCRalphabeta/CD19-depleted stem cell transplant. The rearrangement links TRBV20-1 to TRBJ1-2, with D possibly matching TRBD1 (6 bases). CDR3 residues: CSAIRTDLYGYTF. The CDR3, as DNA: TGCAGTGCTATCCGGACAGATCTCTATGGCTACACCTTC.